Listed here are 14 T cell receptor beta chains from one sample, sequenced in a study of Graves' ophthalmopathy and Graves' hyperthyroidism. TCR beta CDR3 amplification used RNA transcripts. Following a first-round RT-PCR that used HTBI primers, a second-round multiplex PCR was carried out. One entry per CDR3 protein results from TCRdb running MiXCR on the multiplex PCR reads. The table lists about 740,000 distinct CDR3 sequences, around 40% of them singletons. The sample taken for sequencing was peripheral blood. Receptors were obtained from an adult man with Graves' ophthalmopathy.

In its sample, this clonotype was seen many times. This chain uses TRBV7-9 with TRBJ2-7; D gene unclear. The CDR3 has 13 amino acids. Trimming stripped 5 bases from V and 2 bases from J, with 10 bases between. Germline CDR1 SEHNR, CDR2 FQNEAQ (reference sequence). The CDR3 nucleotides read TGTGCCAGCAGCCTCCCCGCAACCTACGAGCAGTACTTC. As protein: CASSLPATYEQYF. The whole variable domain, remainder taken from reference TRBV7-9 and TRBJ2-7, is DTGVSQNPRHKITKRGQNVTFRCDPISEHNRLYWYRQTLGQGPEFLTYFQNEAQLEKSRLLSDRFSAERPKGSFSTLEIQRTEQGDSAMYLCASSLPATYEQYFGPGTRLTVT.

With respect to this clonotype: Sequence at one end of the junction differs from germline and may be a read error. This chain connects TRBV10-2 to TRBJ2-7; 8 bases match TRBD1. Germline CDR1 WSHSY, CDR2 SAAADI. The CDR3 covers 15 residues. This chain's CDR3 is CAYPRSLDRDYEQYF. In nucleotides, the CDR3 is TGTGCCTACCCAAGGAGCCTGGACAGGGACTACGAGCAGTACTTC.

This clonotype was counted many times. The rearrangement links TRBV29-1 to TRBJ1-4, with 7 positions matching TRBD1. The V gene end was trimmed by 7 bases and the J gene end by 4 bases; junction bases not matched to a gene: 6. The CDR3 contains 13 residues. The germline V gene encodes CDR1 SQVTM and CDR2 ANQGSEA. The CDR3 DNA reads TGCAGCGCCGGACAGGCCAATAATGAAAAACTGTTTTTT. This sequence encodes CSAGQANNEKLFF.

This clonotype was observed a handful of times. V and J are TRBV5-5 and TRBJ2-2; possible D gene TRBD1, 5 bases. The ends were cut back, 4 bases at V and 5 bases at J, with 12 bases in the middle. The length of the CDR3 is 14 residues. CDR1 is SGHKS and CDR2 is YYEKEE in the germline V gene (reference sequence). CDR3 DNA: TGTGCCAGCAGCCCCACAGGTCCGACCGGGGAGCTGTTTTTT. This encodes CASSPTGPTGELFF.

The rearrangement links TRBV9 to TRBJ1-5, with D possibly being TRBD1 (5 bases). V was pared by 5 bases and J by 4 bases, with 19 bases between. The CDR3 covers 16 residues. Germline CDR1 and CDR2: SGDLS and YYNGEE. This chain's CDR3 is CASRQVGGAGNQPQHF. The CDR3 nucleotides read TGTGCCAGCAGACAAGTCGGAGGGGCGGGTAATCAGCCCCAGCATTTT. Complete variable domain (other parts from reference TRBV9 and TRBJ1-5): DSGVTQTPKHLITATGQRVTLRCSPRSGDLSVYWYQQSLDQGLQFLIQYYNGEERAKGNILERFSAQQFPDLHSELNLSSLELGDSALYFCASRQVGGAGNQPQHFGDGTRLSIL.

As to this clonotype: No conserved phenylalanine or tryptophan is present at the end of the CDR3, so a read error is the likely explanation. No DNA is shown, since the ends of the CDR3 on it are uncertain; the CDR3 is the one TCRdb lists. This chain joins TRBV12-3 or TRBV12-4 and TRBJ1-1; the D call of TRBD1 is as the table states it, not checked on the DNA. The CDR3 sequence runs 8 residues, both termini included. The CDR3 loop reads CASSSYDR.

The chain joins TRBV7-9 to TRBJ2-7, with D perhaps TRBD1 or TRBD2 (6 bases each). CDR1 is SEHNR, CDR2 FQNEAQ, per germline (reference sequence). V lost 5 bases to trimming and J lost 5 bases, with 19 bases between them. The CDR3 is made up of 15 amino acids. The CDR3 here is CASSPGAGRFNEQYF. CDR3 coding DNA: TGTGCCAGCAGCCCAGGGGCGGGGCGCTTTAACGAGCAGTACTTC. Full variable domain (remainder filled in from reference TRBV7-9 and TRBJ2-7): DTGVSQNPRHKITKRGQNVTFRCDPISEHNRLYWYRQTLGQGPEFLTYFQNEAQLEKSRLLSDRFSAERPKGSFSTLEIQRTEQGDSAMYLCASSPGAGRFNEQYFGPGTRLTVT.

This clonotype was counted a few times. One junction end does not reproduce the germline sequence, and a read error may be involved. J is TRBJ1-5 and V is TRBV24-1; D remains unclear. Germline CDR1 reads KGHDR; CDR2 reads SFDVKD. This CDR3 is 14 amino acids long. In DNA form, the CDR3 reads TGTGCCAGCAGTGCGGCACAGCTTAATCAGCCCCAGCATTTT. Protein sequence: CASSAAQLNQPQHF.

V usage is TRBV12-3 or TRBV12-4 and J usage is TRBJ2-7; D is possibly TRBD1 (5 bases). V was pared by 3 bases and J by 7 bases, with 16 bases between. The CDR3 runs to 14 residues. The CDR3 nucleotides read TGTGCCAGCAGTTTGGTCCAGGGTGCTCGAGAGCAGTACTTC. It is translated as CASSLVQGAREQYF.

The chain links TRBV25-1 to TRBJ2-2; TRBD2 is a possible D gene (6 bases). There are 18 residues in the CDR3. Germline V CDR1 and CDR2: MGHDK, SYGVNS. V dropped 6 bases and J dropped 0 bases, with 20 bases sitting between them. In DNA, the CDR3 is TGTGCCAGCAGCCTCCGGCGGGGCAGGGCTACGAACACCGGGGAGCTGTTTTTT. Protein product: CASSLRRGRATNTGELFF.

The chain recombines TRBV3-2 with TRBJ2-7. TRBV3-2 is designated a pseudogene. The CDR3 is 11 residues long. The CDR3 sequence: CASSQAAQWYF. In DNA form, the CDR3 reads TGTGCCAGCAGCCAAGCTGCCCAATGGTACTTC.

This clonotype has a handful of counts. The CDR3 does not end in the conserved phenylalanine or tryptophan, so this is likely a read error. It is unclear where the CDR3 begins or ends on the DNA, so no DNA is shown, and the CDR3 is as TCRdb lists it. V gene TRBV5-8 combines with J gene TRBJ2-7. The CDR3 has 12 amino acids, counting both end residues. Germline CDR1 is SGHTS and CDR2 is YDEGEE. The CDR3 loop reads CASSLNLLDRAI.

The V gene is TRBV29-1, the J gene TRBJ1-2; D unclear. Germline CDR1 SQVTM, CDR2 ANQGSEA. Deletions cut 4 bases from V and 8 bases from J, with 5 bases between. The CDR3 length is 9 residues. CDR3 amino acids: CSVVQGYTF. CDR3 coding DNA: TGCAGCGTTGTGCAGGGCTACACCTTC.

This clonotype came up many times. V is TRBV2 and J is TRBJ1-4, with 8 bases fitting TRBD1. The CDR3 totals 15 residues. Germline V CDR1 and CDR2: SNHLY, FYNNEI. Losses at the gene ends were 6 bases for V and 7 bases for J; bases not matched to a gene: 10. The CDR3 region has the DNA TGTGCCAGCAGGGTACGGACAGGGTACGGTGAAAAACTGTTTTTT. Amino acid sequence: CASRVRTGYGEKLFF.